This T cell receptor (beta chain) was documented in a study of patients and donors after allogeneic stem cell transplantation. One entry per CDR3 protein, called by TCRdb with MiXCR from the RT-PCR reads. The sample records about 8,800 distinct CDR3 sequences, 3% to 4.5% being singletons. The V gene's germline CDR1 is MNHEY and CDR2 SVGEGT. The CDR3 is made up of 17 amino acids. The V segment lost 6 bases and the J segment 5 bases; nucleotides outside the gene matches: 15. The clonotype comes from a human donor who was either an allogeneic HSCT recipient or a stem cell or donor lymphocyte infusion donor (not recorded which). It is not recorded whose cells these are; they may come from a transplant donor. The specimen was blood, either unsorted or a sorted T cell fraction (not recorded which). The chain employs TRBV6-2 or TRBV6-3 and TRBJ2-1, with TRBD1 matching 8 bases. CDR3 sequence: CASRWRQGTHFDNEQFF. CDR3 bases: TGTGCCAGCAGGTGGCGACAGGGGACGCATTTTGACAATGAGCAGTTCTTC.